The rows below give T cell receptor beta chains drawn from one sample of a study of blood T cell repertoires in COVID-19. Profiling relied on immunoSEQ multiplex PCR, and the TCRdb table lists in-frame clones only, not all of them. This table holds about 120,000 clones, 70% to 90% found once. The sample consisted of peripheral blood. These receptors all stem from a man aged 25 to 45 with acute or convalescent COVID-19. Each CDR3 is given with its conserved first and last residue. The order of the fields is clone size, V gene, J gene, D gene, CDR3 DNA, CDR3 protein. D genes are given only for firm matches. Clone size is shown for a subset of rows, as once, few, many or a class of expanded clone.

few,TRBV3-1/TRBV3-2,TRBJ2-2,.,TGTGCCAGCAGCCAACCGGGACAAGATTACACCGGGGAGCTGTTTTTT,CASSQPGQDYTGELFF
.,TRBV4-2,TRBJ1-4,TRBD1,TGTGCCAGCAGCCAAGGGGGGACAGGGGGAACTAATGAAAAACTGTTTTTT,CASSQGGTGGTNEKLFF
once,TRBV6-1,TRBJ1-2,TRBD1,TGTGCCAGCAGTGGCCCAGGGGGCGGAGGCAACTATGGCTACACCTTC,CASSGPGGGGNYGYTF
.,TRBV7-8,TRBJ2-7,.,TGTGCCAGCAGCCTCAAAAACGAGCAGTACTTC,CASSLKNEQYF
.,TRBV4-1,TRBJ1-1,.,TGCGCCAGCAGCCATAGGGGCAAGGAACCTGAAGCTTTCTTT,CASSHRGKEPEAFF
.,TRBV4-1,TRBJ2-7,TRBD2,TGCGCCAGCAGCCAAGTGGAGCGGGGGAACTACGAGCAGTACTTC,CASSQVERGNYEQYF
once,TRBV5-5,TRBJ2-2,TRBD2,TGTGCCAGCAGCTTGGAGGGACTAGGTGCGTCCGGGGAGCTGTTTTTT,CASSLEGLGASGELFF
once,TRBV3-1/TRBV3-2,TRBJ1-1,.,TGTGCCAGCAGCCAAACGGGCCAGGGGGCTTTCTTT,CASSQTGQGAFF
.,TRBV5-6,TRBJ1-3,.,TGTGCCAGCAGCTTGAGACCGACAGGCTCTGGAAACACCATATATTTT,CASSLRPTGSGNTIYF
.,TRBV9,TRBJ2-2,TRBD2,TGTGCCAGCAGCGTAGACCCGGGACTAGCGGGAGGGTCCGGGGAGCTGTTTTTT,CASSVDPGLAGGSGELFF
.,TRBV7-2,TRBJ2-3,TRBD2,TGTGCCAGCAGCTTCGGTAGCGGGAGGACAGATACGCAGTATTTT,CASSFGSGRTDTQYF
.,TRBV4-1,TRBJ2-7,TRBD1,TGCGCCAGCAGCCTCGGACAGGTAGTCGGCGAGCAGTACTTC,CASSLGQVVGEQYF
.,TRBV14,TRBJ2-2,TRBD2,TGTGCCAGCAGCAGGGTAGCGGGAGGCTCCGGGGAGCTGTTTTTT,CASSRVAGGSGELFF
.,TRBV10-2,TRBJ1-5,.,TGCGCCAGCAGTGAGGGACAATATAGCAATCAGCCCCAGCATTTT,CASSEGQYSNQPQHF
.,TRBV23-1,TRBJ1-1,.,TGCGCCAGCAGTCAATCGTATGTGAACACTGAAGCTTTCTTT,CASSQSYVNTEAFF
.,TRBV3-1/TRBV3-2,TRBJ1-1,TRBD1,TGTGCCAGCAGCCTGGAACAGGGGGCTCTCACTGAAGCTTTCTTT,CASSLEQGALTEAFF
.,TRBV10-3,TRBJ2-5,TRBD1,TGTGCCAGCCGAGGGGGCGCGGAGACCCAGTACTTC,CASRGGAETQYF
.,TRBV21-1,TRBJ1-6,.,TGTGCCAGCAGCAAAGGTAATTTAGGACTTCCTGGCACCTATAATTCACCCCTCCACTTT,CASSKGNLGLPGTYNSPLHF
.,TRBV2,TRBJ1-2,TRBD1,TGTGCCAGCAGGGCGGACAGGGATCATAACTATGGCTACACCTTC,CASRADRDHNYGYTF
.,TRBV5-5,TRBJ1-5,TRBD1,TGTGCCAGCAGCTTGCAGGGACAGAGCAATCAGCCCCAGCATTTT,CASSLQGQSNQPQHF
few,TRBV9,TRBJ2-1,TRBD1,TGTGCCAGCAGCAACCGGGACAGGGGGAATGAGCAGTTCTTC,CASSNRDRGNEQFF
few,TRBV5-8,TRBJ2-5,.,TGTGCCAGCAGCTTGTTGTTGCAGACTGGTTCGGAGACCCAGTACTTC,CASSLLLQTGSETQYF
.,TRBV11-3,TRBJ2-3,.,TGTGCCAGCAGCTTAGGGAGACTAAGGGAGCCGGATACGCAGTATTTT,CASSLGRLREPDTQYF
.,TRBV6-5,TRBJ2-1,TRBD1,TGTGCCAGCAGGACCCCCGGGACAGGATACAATGAGCAGTTCTTC,CASRTPGTGYNEQFF
.,TRBV18,TRBJ1-6,.,TGTGCCAGCTCACCACCGCGGTCGGGCAGGGTGGACTCACCCCTCCACTTT,CASSPPRSGRVDSPLHF
.,TRBV18,TRBJ1-5,.,TGTGCCAGCTCACCATACAATGTCAATCAGCCCCAGCATTTT,CASSPYNVNQPQHF
.,TRBV29-1,TRBJ1-4,.,TGCAGCGTTGAAGGTACAGGGTCAACTAATGAAAAACTGTTTTTT,CSVEGTGSTNEKLFF
.,TRBV5-1,TRBJ1-2,.,TGCGCCAGCAGCATCCTATCGGGAGGAGGCTACACCTTC,CASSILSGGGYTF
.,TRBV6-5,TRBJ1-2,TRBD1,TGTGCCAGCAGTTACCGACAGGGTAGCTTTGGCTACACCTTC,CASSYRQGSFGYTF
.,TRBV5-1,TRBJ1-1,TRBD1,TGCGCCAGCAGCTTGACAGGGGGCGCGGAAGACACTGAAGCTTTCTTT,CASSLTGGAEDTEAFF